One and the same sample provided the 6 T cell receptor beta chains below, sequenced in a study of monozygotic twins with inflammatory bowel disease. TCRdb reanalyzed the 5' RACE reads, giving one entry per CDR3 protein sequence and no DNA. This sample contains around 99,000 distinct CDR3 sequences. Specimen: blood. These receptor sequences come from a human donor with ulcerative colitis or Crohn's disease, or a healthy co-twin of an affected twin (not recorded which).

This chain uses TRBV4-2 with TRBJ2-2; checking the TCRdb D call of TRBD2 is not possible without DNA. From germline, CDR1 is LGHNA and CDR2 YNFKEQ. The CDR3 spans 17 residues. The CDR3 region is CASSQERSGEGERELFF.

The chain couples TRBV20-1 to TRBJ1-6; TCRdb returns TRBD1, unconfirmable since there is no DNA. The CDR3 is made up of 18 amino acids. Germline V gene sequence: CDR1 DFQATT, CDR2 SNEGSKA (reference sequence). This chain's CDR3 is CSARDQVNRGGDNSPLHF.

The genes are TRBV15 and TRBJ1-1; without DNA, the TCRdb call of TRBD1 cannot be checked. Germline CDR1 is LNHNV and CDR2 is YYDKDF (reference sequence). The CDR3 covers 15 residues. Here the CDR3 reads CATSREPQGNAEAFF. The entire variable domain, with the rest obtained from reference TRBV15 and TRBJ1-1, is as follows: DAMVIQNPRYQVTQFGKPVTLSCSQTLNHNVMYWYQQKSSQAPKLLFHYYDKDFNNEADTPDNFQSRRPNTSFCFLDIRSPGLGDTAMYLCATSREPQGNAEAFFGQGTRLTVV.

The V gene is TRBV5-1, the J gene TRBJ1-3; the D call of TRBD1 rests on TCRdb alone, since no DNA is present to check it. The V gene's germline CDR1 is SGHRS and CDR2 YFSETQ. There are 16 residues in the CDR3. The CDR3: CASSPDTGILGNTIYF.

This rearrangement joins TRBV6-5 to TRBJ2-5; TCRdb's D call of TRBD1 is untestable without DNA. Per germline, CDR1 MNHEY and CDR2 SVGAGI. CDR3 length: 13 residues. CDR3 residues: CASRTPGWETQYF.

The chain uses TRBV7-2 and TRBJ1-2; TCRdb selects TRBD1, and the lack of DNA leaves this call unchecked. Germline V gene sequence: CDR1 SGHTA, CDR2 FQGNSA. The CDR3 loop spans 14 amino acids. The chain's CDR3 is CASSLVQGSYGYTF.